The 3 T cell receptor beta chains below come from one sample, sequenced in a study of OX40 agonist ivuxolimab in advanced cancers. The library was built by means of the immunoSEQ multiplex PCR assay. TCRdb took over this immuneACCESS table, retaining in-frame rearrangements with V and J assigned. Such tables are incomplete; in checked studies, under half of the missing clones stem from an unresolved V gene, and the remainder is unexplained. The sample table lists 50,000 to 65,000 clones, 80% to 95% of them with a count of one. The top ten hold just under 25% of the sample. Source: CD4+ or CD8+ T cells sorted from blood, taken in a trial of the OX40 agonist ivuxolimab. The receptor source for this set is an adult with an advanced solid tumor such as melanoma, head and neck, liver or kidney cancer.

The chain uses TRBV7-9 and TRBJ2-1; weak D call: TRBD1 (6 bases). Germline-derived CDR1 and CDR2 are SEHNR and FQNEAQ (reference sequence). V lost 1 base to trimming and J lost 2 bases, with 12 bases between them. The CDR3 contains 16 residues. The CDR3 nucleotides read TGTGCCAGCAGCTTAGAATGGGGGCCCGCCTACAATGAGCAGTTCTTC. Its protein product is CASSLEWGPAYNEQFF.

The V gene is TRBV5-6, the J gene TRBJ1-3; D call uncertain. Germline lookup yields CDR1 SGHDT and CDR2 YYEEEE. V lost 4 bases to trimming and J lost 2 bases, with 1 base between them. The CDR3 spans 11 residues. CDR3 residues: CASSTGNTIYF. DNA of the CDR3: TGTGCCAGCAGCACTGGAAACACCATATATTTT. Together with reference TRBV5-6 and TRBJ1-3, the CDR3 gives the full variable domain: DAGVTQSPTHLIKTRGQQVTLRCSPKSGHDTVSWYQQALGQGPQFIFQYYEEEERQRGNFPDRFSGHQFPNYSSELNVNALLLGDSALYLCASSTGNTIYFGEGSWLTVV.

V and J are TRBV30 and TRBJ2-1; 12 nucleotides match TRBD2. Losses at the gene ends were 3 bases for V and 3 bases for J; bases not matched to a gene: 3. This CDR3 is 15 amino acids long. Germline V gene data show CDR1 as GTSNPN and CDR2 as SVGIG (reference sequence). Here the CDR3 reads CAWSLTSGSYNEQFF. CDR3 DNA sequence: TGTGCCTGGAGCCTGACTAGCGGGAGCTACAATGAGCAGTTCTTC.